These 5 T cell receptor beta chains originate from one sample sequenced in a study of shared clonotypes between healthy human individuals. TCRdb's table, derived via immunoSEQ multiplex PCR, lists solely in-frame clones and lacks some. In the table there are about 1.1 million clones, around 82% of which are singletons. Sequenced sample: memory CD4+ T cells from PBMCs. The subset denotes: CD45RA-negative fraction. The receptor source for this set is a man younger than 30 in good health. Some clones in this sample may be carry-over from other donors' samples.

The gene calls are TRBV6-6 and TRBJ2-7; the D gene is possibly TRBD2 (6 bases). V was trimmed by 6 bases and J by 6 bases, leaving 18 bases between them. The CDR3 has 14 residues. Germline loops: CDR1 MNHNY, CDR2 SVGAGI (reference sequence). The CDR3 region has the DNA TGTGCCAGCAGACTTGGCGGGGTCGGTCGCGAGCAGTACTTC. This codes for CASRLGGVGREQYF.

The chain employs TRBV6-6 and TRBJ1-5; 8 nucleotides agree with TRBD1. CDR1 and CDR2 (germline): MNHNY, SVGAGI (reference sequence). The V and J ends lost 2 bases and 9 bases, in that order; junction bases with no gene match: 12. This CDR3 is 16 amino acids long. CDR3 sequence: CASSYTPGQALAPQHF. In nucleotides, the CDR3 is TGTGCCAGCAGTTACACGCCGGGACAGGCCCTGGCGCCCCAGCATTTT.

This chain uses TRBV9 with TRBJ1-2; 8 positions match TRBD1. Trimming cost V 0 bases and J 6 bases; bases outside gene matches: 7. CDR1 is SGDLS, CDR2 YYNGEE, per germline. CDR3 length: 15 residues. For the CDR3, the DNA is TGTGCCAGCAGCGTAGATCACAGGGGGATTGATGGCTACACCTTC. Translation: CASSVDHRGIDGYTF. Drawing the rest from reference TRBV9 and TRBJ1-2, the complete variable domain is DSGVTQTPKHLITATGQRVTLRCSPRSGDLSVYWYQQSLDQGLQFLIQYYNGEERAKGNILERFSAQQFPDLHSELNLSSLELGDSALYFCASSVDHRGIDGYTFGSGTRLTVV.

J is TRBJ1-1 and V is TRBV7-2; D is unclear. The CDR3 covers 14 residues. The ends were cut back, 1 base at V and 7 bases at J, with 13 bases in the middle. CDR1 and CDR2 from the germline V gene are SGHTA and FQGNSA. CDR3 amino acids: CASSLDWRPFEAFF. DNA for the CDR3: TGTGCCAGCAGCTTAGATTGGCGGCCCTTTGAAGCTTTCTTT.

This chain joins TRBV7-6 and TRBJ2-7; D remains ambiguous. The CDR3 covers 14 residues. The V gene lost 1 base and the J gene lost 1 base, with 8 bases spanning the gap. CDR1 and CDR2 (germline): SGHVS, FNYEAQ. CDR3 nucleotide sequence: TGTGCCAGCAGCTTAGAAGCTGCATCCTACGAGCAGTACTTC. Its protein product is CASSLEAASYEQYF.